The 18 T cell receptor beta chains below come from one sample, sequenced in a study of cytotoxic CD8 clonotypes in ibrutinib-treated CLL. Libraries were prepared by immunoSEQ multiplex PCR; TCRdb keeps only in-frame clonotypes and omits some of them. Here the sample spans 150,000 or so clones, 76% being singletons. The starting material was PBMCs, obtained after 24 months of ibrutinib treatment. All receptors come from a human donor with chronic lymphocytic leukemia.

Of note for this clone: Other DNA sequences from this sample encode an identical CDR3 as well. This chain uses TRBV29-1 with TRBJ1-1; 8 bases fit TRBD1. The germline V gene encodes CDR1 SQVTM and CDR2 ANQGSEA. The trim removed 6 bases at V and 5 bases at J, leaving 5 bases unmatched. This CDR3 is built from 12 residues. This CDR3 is CSVGQGGTEAFF. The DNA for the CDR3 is TGCAGCGTAGGACAGGGTGGGACTGAAGCTTTCTTT.

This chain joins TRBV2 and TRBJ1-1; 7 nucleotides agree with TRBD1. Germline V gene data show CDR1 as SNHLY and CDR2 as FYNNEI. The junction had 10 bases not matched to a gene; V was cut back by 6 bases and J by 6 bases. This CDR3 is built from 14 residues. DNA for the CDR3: TGTGCCAGCAGCCTGGGACAGCCGGGCGCTGAAGCTTTCTTT. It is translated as CASSLGQPGAEAFF.

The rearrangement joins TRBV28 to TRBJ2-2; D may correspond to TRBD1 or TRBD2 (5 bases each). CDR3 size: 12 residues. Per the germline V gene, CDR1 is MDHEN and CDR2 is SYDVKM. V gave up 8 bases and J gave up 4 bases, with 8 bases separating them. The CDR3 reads CASDSGTGELFF. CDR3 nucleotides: TGTGCCAGCGACAGCGGCACCGGGGAGCTGTTTTTT.

CDR3 loop: CAWGRLGTEAFF. CDR3 nucleotide sequence: TGTGCCTGGGGGCGGTTGGGCACTGAAGCTTTCTTT. The chain links TRBV30 to TRBJ1-1; D is ambiguous. Trimming took 5 bases from V and 4 from J, leaving 11 bases between them. The CDR3 contains 12 residues. The V gene's germline CDR1 is GTSNPN and CDR2 SVGIG (reference sequence).

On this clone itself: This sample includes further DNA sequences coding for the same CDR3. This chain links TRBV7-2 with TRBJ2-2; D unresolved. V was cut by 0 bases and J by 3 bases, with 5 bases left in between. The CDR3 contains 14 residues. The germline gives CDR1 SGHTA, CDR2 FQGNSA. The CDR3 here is CASSLAGYTGELFF. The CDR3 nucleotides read TGTGCCAGCAGCTTAGCCGGGTACACCGGGGAGCTGTTTTTT. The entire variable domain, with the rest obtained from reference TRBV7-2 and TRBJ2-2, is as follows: GAGVSQSPSNKVTEKGKDVELRCDPISGHTALYWYRQSLGQGLEFLIYFQGNSAPDKSGLPSDRFSAERTGGSVSTLTIQRTQQEDSAVYLCASSLAGYTGELFFGEGSRLTVL.

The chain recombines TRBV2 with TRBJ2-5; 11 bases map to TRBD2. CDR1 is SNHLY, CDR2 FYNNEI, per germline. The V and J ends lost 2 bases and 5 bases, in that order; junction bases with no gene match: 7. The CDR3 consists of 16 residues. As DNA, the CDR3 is TGTGCCAGCAGTGAAATAGCGGGGGGGCGTTGGGAGACCCAGTACTTC. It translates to CASSEIAGGRWETQYF.

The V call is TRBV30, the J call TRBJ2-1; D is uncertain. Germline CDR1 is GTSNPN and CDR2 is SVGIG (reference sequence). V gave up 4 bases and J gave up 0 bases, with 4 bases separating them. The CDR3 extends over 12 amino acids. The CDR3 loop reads CAWTGSYNEQFF. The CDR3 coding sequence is TGTGCCTGGACGGGCTCCTACAATGAGCAGTTCTTC.

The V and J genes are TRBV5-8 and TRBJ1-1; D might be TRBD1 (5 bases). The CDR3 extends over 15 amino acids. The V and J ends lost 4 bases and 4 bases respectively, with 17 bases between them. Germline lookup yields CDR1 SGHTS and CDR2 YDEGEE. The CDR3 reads CASSPRGAGGTEAFF. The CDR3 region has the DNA TGTGCCAGCAGCCCCCGCGGGGCGGGGGGCACTGAAGCTTTCTTT.

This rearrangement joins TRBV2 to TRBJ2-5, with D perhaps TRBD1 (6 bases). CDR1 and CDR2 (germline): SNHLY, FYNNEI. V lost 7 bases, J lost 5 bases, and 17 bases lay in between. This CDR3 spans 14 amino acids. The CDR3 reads CASIPLTGLETQYF. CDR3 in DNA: TGTGCCAGCATCCCCCTCACAGGGTTGGAGACCCAGTACTTC. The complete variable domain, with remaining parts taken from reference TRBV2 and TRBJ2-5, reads EPEVTQTPSHQVTQMGQEVILRCVPISNHLYFYWYRQILGQKVEFLVSFYNNEISEKSEIFDDQFSVERPDGSNFTLKIRSTKLEDSAMYFCASIPLTGLETQYFGPGTRLLVL.

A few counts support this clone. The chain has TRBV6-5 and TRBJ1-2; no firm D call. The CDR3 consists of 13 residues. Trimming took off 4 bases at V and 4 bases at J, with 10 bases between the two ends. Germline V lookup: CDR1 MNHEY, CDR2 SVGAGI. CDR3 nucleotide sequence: TGTGCCAGCAGTTCACCTCCATTCTATGGCTACACCTTC. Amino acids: CASSSPPFYGYTF.

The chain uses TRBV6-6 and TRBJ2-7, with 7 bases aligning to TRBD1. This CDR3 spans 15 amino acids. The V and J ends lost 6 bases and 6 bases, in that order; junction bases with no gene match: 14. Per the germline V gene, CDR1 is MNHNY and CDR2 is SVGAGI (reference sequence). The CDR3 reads CASSPDRVRGSEQYF. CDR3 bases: TGTGCCAGCAGCCCCGACAGGGTTCGGGGTTCCGAGCAGTACTTC.

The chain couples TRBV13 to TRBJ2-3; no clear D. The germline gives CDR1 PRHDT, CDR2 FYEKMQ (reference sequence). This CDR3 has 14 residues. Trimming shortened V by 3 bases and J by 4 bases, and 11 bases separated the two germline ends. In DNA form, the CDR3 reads TGTGCCAGCAGCTTTAGTCGACCCCCAGATACGCAGTATTTT. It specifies CASSFSRPPDTQYF.

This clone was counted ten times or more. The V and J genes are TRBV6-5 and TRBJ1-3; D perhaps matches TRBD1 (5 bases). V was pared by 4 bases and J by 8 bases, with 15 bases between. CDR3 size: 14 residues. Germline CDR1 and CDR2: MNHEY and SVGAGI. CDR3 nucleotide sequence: TGTGCCAGCAGTTCCGCAGGGTCGTGGGACACCATATATTTT. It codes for CASSSAGSWDTIYF.

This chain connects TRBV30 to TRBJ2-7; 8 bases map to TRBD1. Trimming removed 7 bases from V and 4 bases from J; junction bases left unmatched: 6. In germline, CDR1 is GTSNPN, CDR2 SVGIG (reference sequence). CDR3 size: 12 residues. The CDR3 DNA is TGTGCCTCACAGGGGGGCATTTACGAGCAGTACTTC. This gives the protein CASQGGIYEQYF.

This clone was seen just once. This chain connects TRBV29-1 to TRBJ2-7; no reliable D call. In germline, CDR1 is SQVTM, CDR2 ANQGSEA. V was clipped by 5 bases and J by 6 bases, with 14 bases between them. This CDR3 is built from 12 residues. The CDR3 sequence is CSVRRPSGEQYF. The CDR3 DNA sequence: TGCAGCGTTCGAAGGCCGTCGGGCGAGCAGTACTTC.

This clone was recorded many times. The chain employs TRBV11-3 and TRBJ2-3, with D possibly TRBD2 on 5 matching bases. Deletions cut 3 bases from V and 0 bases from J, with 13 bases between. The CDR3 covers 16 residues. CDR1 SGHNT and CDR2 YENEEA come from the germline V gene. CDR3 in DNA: TGTGCCAGCAGCTTGGGTCGCCGGGAAAGCACAGATACGCAGTATTTT. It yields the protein CASSLGRRESTDTQYF.

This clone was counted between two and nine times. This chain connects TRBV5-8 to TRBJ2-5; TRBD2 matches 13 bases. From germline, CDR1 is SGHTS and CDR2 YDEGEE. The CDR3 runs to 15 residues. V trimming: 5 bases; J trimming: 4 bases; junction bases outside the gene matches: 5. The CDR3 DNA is TGTGCCAGCAGAACCGGGACTAGCGGGGTAGAGACCCAGTACTTC. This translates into CASRTGTSGVETQYF.

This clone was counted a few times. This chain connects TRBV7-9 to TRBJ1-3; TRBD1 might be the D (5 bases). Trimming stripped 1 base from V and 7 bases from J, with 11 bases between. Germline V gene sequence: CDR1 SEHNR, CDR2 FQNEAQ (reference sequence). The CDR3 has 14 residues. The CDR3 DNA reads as TGTGCCAGCAGCTTAGTGGGCCCAGGGAACACCATATATTTT. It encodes CASSLVGPGNTIYF.